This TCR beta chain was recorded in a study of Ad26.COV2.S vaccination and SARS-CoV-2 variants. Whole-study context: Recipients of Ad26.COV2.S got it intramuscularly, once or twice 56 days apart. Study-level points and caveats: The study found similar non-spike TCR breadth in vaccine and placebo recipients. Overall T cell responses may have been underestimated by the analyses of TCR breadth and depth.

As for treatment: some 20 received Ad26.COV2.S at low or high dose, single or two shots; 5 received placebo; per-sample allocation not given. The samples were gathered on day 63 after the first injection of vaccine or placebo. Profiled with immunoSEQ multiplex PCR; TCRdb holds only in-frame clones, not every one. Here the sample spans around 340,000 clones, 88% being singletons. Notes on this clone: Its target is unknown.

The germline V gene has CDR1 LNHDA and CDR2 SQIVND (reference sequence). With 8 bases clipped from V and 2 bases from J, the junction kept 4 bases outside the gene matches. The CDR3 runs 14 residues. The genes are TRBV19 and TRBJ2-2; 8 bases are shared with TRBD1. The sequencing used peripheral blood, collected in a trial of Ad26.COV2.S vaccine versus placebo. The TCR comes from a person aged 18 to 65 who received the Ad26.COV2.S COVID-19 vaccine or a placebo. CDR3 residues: CASWDRKNTGELFF. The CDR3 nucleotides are TGTGCCAGTTGGGACAGGAAAAACACCGGGGAGCTGTTTTTT.